This TCR beta chain was captured by sequencing in a study of T cells in Graves' hyperthyroidism and ophthalmopathy. The CDR3 is 15 amino acids. J gave up 8 bases and V 6 bases, and 13 bases lay outside the gene matches. Per the germline V gene, CDR1 is SNHLY and CDR2 is FYNNEI. The CDR3 regions of TCR beta were amplified from RNA transcripts. TCR CDR3 regions were first amplified by RT-PCR with HTBI primers. In TCRdb, the multiplex PCR reads were re-called with MiXCR into one record per CDR3 protein. The table has 350,000 or so distinct CDR3 sequences, over 15% seen once. This clonotype showed up many times.

The rearrangement links TRBV2 to TRBJ1-2, with 9 bases lining up with TRBD1. This TCR was recovered from a woman aged 40 to 55 with Graves' ophthalmopathy. Sequences were obtained from blood. CDR3 sequence reads: CASSPEQTGGRGYTF. CDR3 bases: TGTGCCAGCAGCCCGGAACAGACAGGGGGTAGAGGCTACACCTTC.